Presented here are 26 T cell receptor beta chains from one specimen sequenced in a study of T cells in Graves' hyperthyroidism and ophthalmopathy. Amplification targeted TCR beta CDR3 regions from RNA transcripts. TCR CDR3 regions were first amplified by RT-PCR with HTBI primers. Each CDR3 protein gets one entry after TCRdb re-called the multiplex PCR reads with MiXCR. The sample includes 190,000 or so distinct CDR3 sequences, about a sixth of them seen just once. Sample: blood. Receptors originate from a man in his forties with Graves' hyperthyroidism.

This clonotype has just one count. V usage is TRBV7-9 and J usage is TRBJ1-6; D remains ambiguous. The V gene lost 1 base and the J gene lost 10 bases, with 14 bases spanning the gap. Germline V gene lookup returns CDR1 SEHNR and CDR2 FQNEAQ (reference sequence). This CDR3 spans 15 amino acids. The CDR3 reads CASSLGPQGRSPLHF. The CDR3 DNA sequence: TGTGCCAGCAGCTTAGGGCCCCAAGGTAGATCACCCCTCCACTTT.

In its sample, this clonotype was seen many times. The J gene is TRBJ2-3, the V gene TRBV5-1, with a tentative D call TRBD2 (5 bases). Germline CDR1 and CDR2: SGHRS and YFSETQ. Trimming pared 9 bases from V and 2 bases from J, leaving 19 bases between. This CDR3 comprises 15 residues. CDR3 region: CATRENSGFTDTQYF. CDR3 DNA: TGCGCCACTAGGGAGAACAGCGGATTCACAGATACGCAGTATTTT.

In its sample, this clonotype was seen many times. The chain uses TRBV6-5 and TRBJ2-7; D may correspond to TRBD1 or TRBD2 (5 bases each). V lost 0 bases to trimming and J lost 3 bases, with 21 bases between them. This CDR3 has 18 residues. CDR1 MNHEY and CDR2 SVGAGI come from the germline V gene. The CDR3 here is CASSYSSGSRWGLYEQYF. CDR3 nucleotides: TGTGCCAGCAGTTACTCGAGCGGTTCAAGGTGGGGCCTCTACGAGCAGTACTTC.

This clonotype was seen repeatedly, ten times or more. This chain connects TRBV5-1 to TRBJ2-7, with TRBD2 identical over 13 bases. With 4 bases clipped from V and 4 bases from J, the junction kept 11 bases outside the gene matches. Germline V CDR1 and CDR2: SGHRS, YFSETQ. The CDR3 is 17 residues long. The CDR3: CASSPRLAGGLGYEQYF. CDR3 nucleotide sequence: TGCGCCAGCAGCCCAAGACTAGCGGGGGGCCTCGGATACGAGCAGTACTTC. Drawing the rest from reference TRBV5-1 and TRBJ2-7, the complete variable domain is KAGVTQTPRYLIKTRGQQVTLSCSPISGHRSVSWYQQTPGQGLQFLFEYFSETQRNKGNFPGRFSGRQFSNSRSEMNVSTLELGDSALYLCASSPRLAGGLGYEQYFGPGTRLTVT.

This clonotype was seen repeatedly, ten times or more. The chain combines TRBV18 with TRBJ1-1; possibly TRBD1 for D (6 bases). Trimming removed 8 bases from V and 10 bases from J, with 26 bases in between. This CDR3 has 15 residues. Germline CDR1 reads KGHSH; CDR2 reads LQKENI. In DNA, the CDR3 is TGTGCCAGCCAGGAAATCAGGGGTTCAGAGCGTGGAGCTTTCTTT. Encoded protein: CASQEIRGSERGAFF.

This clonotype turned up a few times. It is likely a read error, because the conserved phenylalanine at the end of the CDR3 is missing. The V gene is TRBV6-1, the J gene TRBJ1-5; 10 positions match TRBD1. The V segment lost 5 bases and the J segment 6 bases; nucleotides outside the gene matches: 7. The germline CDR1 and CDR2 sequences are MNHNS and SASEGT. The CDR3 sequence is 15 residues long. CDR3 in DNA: TGTGCCAGCAGTCGGGACAGGGGTATAACTCAGCCCCAGCATCTT. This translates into CASSRDRGITQPQHL.

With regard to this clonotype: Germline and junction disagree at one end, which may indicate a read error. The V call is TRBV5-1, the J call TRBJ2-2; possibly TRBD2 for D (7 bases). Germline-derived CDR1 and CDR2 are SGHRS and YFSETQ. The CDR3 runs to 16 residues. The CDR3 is CASSLRPRGGTGELSF. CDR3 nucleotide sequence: TGCGCCAGCAGCTTGCGGCCAAGGGGGGGCACCGGGGAGCTGTCTTTT.

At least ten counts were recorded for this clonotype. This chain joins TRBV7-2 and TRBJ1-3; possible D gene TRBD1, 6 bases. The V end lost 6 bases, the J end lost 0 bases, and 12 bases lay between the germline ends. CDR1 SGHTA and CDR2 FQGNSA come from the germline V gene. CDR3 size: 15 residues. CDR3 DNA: TGTGCCAGCAGTAAGACAGGACCCTCTGGAAACACCATATATTTT. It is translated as CASSKTGPSGNTIYF.

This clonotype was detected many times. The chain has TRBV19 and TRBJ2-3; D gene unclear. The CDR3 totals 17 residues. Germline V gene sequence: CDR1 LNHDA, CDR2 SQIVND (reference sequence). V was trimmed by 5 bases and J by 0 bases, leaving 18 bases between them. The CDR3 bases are TGTGCCAGTAGTGCCGACAACGCAGGATTTAGCACAGATACGCAGTATTTT. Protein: CASSADNAGFSTDTQYF.

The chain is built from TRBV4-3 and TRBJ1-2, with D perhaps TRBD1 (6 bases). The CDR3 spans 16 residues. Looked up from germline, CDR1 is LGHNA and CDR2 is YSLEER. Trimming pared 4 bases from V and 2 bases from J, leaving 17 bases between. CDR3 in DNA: TGCGCCAGCAGCCCCGGGACACCTGACCCCAACTATGGCTACACCTTC. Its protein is CASSPGTPDPNYGYTF.

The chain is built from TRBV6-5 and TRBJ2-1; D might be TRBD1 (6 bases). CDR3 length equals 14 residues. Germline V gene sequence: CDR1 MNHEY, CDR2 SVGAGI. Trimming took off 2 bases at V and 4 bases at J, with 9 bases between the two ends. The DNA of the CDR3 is TGTGCCAGCAGTTACAATGGACAGTACAATGAGCAGTTCTTC. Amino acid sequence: CASSYNGQYNEQFF.

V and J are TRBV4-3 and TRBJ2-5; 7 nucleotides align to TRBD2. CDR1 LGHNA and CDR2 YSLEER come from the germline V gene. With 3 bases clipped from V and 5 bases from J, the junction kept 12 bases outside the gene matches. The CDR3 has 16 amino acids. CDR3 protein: CASSQRLTGGWETQYF. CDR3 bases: TGCGCCAGCAGCCAGCGTCTTACCGGGGGGTGGGAGACCCAGTACTTC.

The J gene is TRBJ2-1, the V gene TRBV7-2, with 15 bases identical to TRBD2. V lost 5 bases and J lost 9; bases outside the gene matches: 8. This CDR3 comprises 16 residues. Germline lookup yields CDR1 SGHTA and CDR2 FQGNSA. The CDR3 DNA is TGTGCCAGCAGCCGACAGGGACTAGCGGGGGGCGGTGAGCAGTTCTTC. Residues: CASSRQGLAGGGEQFF. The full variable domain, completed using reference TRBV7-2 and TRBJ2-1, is GAGVSQSPSNKVTEKGKDVELRCDPISGHTALYWYRQSLGQGLEFLIYFQGNSAPDKSGLPSDRFSAERTGGSVSTLTIQRTQQEDSAVYLCASSRQGLAGGGEQFFGPGTRLTVL.

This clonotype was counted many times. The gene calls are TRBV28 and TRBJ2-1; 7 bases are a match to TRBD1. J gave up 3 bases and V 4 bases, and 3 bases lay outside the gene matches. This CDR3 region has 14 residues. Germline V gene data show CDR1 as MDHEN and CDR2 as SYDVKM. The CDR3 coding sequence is TGTGCCAGCAGTTCTGCAGGGGGCTACAATGAGCAGTTCTTC. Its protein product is CASSSAGGYNEQFF.

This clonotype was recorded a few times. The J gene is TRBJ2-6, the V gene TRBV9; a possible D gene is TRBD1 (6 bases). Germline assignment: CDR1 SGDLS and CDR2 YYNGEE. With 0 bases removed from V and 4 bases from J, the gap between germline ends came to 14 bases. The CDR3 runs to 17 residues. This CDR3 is CASSVAPHRVGANVLTF. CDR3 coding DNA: TGTGCCAGCAGCGTAGCCCCCCACAGGGTCGGGGCCAACGTCCTGACTTTC.

The CDR3 protein is CASNDGGATYEQYF. The CDR3, as DNA: TGTGCCAGCAATGACGGGGGAGCCACCTACGAGCAGTACTTC. The chain has TRBV2 and TRBJ2-7, with D tentatively TRBD2 (6 bases). The CDR3 extends over 14 amino acids. Germline CDR1 and CDR2: SNHLY and FYNNEI. Trimming cost V 7 bases and J 2 bases, with 15 bases left between them.

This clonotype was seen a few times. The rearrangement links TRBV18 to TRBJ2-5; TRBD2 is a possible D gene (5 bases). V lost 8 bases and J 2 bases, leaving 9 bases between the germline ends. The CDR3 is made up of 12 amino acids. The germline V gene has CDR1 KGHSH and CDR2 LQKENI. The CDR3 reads CASHGIQETQYF. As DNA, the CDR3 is TGTGCCAGCCACGGGATACAAGAGACCCAGTACTTC.

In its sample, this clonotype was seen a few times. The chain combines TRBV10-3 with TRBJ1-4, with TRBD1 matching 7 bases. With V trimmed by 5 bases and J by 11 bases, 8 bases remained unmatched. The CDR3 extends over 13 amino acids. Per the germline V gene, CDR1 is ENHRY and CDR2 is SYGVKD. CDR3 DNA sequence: TGTGCCATCAGTCGGCGTGACAGGGACAAACTGTTTTTT. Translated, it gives CAISRRDRDKLFF.

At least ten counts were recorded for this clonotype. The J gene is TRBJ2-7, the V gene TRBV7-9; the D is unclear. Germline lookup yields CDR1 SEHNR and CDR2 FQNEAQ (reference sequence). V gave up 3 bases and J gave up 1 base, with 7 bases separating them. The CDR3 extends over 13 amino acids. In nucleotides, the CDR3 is TGTGCCAGCAGCTTCCCCGGGTCCTACGAGCAGTACTTC. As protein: CASSFPGSYEQYF.

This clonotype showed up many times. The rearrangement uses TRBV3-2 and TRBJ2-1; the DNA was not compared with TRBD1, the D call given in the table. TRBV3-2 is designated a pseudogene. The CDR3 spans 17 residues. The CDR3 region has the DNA TGTGCCAGCAGCCAAGGGGCTTGGCAGGGGATGATCAATGAGCAGTTCTTC. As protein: CASSQGAWQGMINEQFF.

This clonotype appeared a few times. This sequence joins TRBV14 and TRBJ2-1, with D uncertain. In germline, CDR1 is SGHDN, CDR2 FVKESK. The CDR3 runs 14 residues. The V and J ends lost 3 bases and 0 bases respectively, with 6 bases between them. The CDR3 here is CASSHHPSYNEQFF. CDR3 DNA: TGTGCCAGCAGCCATCACCCCTCCTACAATGAGCAGTTCTTC.

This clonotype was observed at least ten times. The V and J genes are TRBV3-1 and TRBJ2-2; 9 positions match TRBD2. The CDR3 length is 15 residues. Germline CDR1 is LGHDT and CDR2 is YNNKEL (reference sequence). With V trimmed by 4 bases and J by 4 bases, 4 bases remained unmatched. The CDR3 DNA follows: TGTGCCAGCAGCCCTGCTAGCGGGGTCACCGGGGAGCTGTTTTTT. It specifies CASSPASGVTGELFF.

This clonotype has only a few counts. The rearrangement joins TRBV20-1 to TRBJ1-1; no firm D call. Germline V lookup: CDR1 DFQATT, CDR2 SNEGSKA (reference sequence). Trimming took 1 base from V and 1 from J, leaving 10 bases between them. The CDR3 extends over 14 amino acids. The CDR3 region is CSARVRSPNTEAFF. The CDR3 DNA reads TGCAGTGCTAGAGTAAGGTCCCCGAACACTGAAGCTTTCTTT.

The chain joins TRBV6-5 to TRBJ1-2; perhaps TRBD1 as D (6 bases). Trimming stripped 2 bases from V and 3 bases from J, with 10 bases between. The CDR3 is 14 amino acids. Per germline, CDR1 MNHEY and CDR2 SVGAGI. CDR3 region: CASSYPGEHYGYTF. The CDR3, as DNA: TGTGCCAGCAGTTACCCAGGGGAGCACTATGGCTACACCTTC.

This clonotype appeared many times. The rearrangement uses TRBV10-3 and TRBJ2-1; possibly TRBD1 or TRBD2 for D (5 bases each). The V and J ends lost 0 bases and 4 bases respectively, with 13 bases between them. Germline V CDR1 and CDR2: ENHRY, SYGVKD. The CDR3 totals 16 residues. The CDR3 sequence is CAISESGRKLYNEQFF. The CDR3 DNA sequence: TGTGCCATCAGTGAGTCGGGACGCAAACTTTACAATGAGCAGTTCTTC.

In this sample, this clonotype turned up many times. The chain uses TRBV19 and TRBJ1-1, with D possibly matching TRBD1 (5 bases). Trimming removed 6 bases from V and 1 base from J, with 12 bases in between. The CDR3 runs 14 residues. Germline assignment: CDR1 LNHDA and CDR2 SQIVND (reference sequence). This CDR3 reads CASRLGRRNTEAFF. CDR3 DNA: TGTGCCAGTAGACTGGGACGGAGGAACACTGAAGCTTTCTTT.